Listed below are T cell receptor beta chains from one sample, sequenced in a study of cytomegalovirus exposure and HLA in healthy donors. Assay used: immunoSEQ multiplex PCR; TCRdb lists only in-frame clones, some missing. The sample lists 80,000 to 95,000 clones, 60% to 80% occurring once. Sequenced sample: PBMCs. These receptors originate from a female donor in good health and CMV-seronegative. Each CDR3 is given with its conserved first and last residue. Each record gives: V gene, clone size, J gene, D gene, CDR3 DNA, CDR3 protein. The D gene is left open where the match is weak. Where a row states a size, it is once, few, many or the class of an expanded clone; other rows omit it.

TRBV6-5	few	TRBJ2-3	NA	TGTGCCAGCAGTATGACTAGAGTCCACACAGATACGCAGTATTTT	CASSMTRVHTDTQYF
TRBV6-6	NA	TRBJ1-1	NA	TGTGCCAGCCAGTGGGGAGGAGGGACTGAAGCTTTCTTT	CASQWGGGTEAFF
TRBV5-4	NA	TRBJ1-2	NA	TGTGCCAGCAGCCCCCTTCGCTACACCTTC	CASSPLRYTF
TRBV29-1	few	TRBJ2-7	NA	TGCAGCGTTTACGAGACCTACGAGCAGTACTTC	CSVYETYEQYF
TRBV2	NA	TRBJ2-5	TRBD1	TGTGCCAGCAGTGAATCGACAGGGGAAGGCGAGACCCAGTACTTC	CASSESTGEGETQYF
TRBV5-1	NA	TRBJ2-3	NA	TGCGCCAGCAGCTTGGTGGGGGCTAACACAGATACGCAGTATTTT	CASSLVGANTDTQYF
TRBV4-1	NA	TRBJ1-2	NA	TGCGCCAGCAGCCTTGGACAGACCGACTATGGCTACACCTTC	CASSLGQTDYGYTF
TRBV15	NA	TRBJ1-1	NA	TGTGCCACCAGCAGAGATAAGATTAGTTTCTTT	CATSRDKISFF
TRBV7-2	NA	TRBJ2-1	NA	TGTGCCAGCAGCCCCCCCGGACAATACAATGAGCAGTTCTTC	CASSPPGQYNEQFF
TRBV5-1	NA	TRBJ2-1	NA	TGCGCCAGCAGCTTTGAGGCTAGCAATGAGCAGTTCTTC	CASSFEASNEQFF
TRBV19	NA	TRBJ2-7	TRBD1	TGTGCCAGTAGTCCCCCCCAACAGGGGGCTCGCGAGCAGTACTTC	CASSPPQQGAREQYF
TRBV6-5	few	TRBJ2-1	TRBD1	TGTGCCAGCAGTTACTCGAGACAGGGCAATGAGCAGTTCTTC	CASSYSRQGNEQFF
TRBV4-1	once	TRBJ2-7	TRBD2	TGCGCCAGCAGCCAAGCGGAGGTCTCGGGGGGCTCCTACGAGCAGTACTTC	CASSQAEVSGGSYEQYF
TRBV4-1	NA	TRBJ2-1	NA	TGCGCCAGCAGCCAAGCTGTAAGGGGCCCCTACAATGAGCAGTTCTTC	CASSQAVRGPYNEQFF
TRBV7-9	NA	TRBJ1-4	NA	TGTGCCAGCACCCTGGTGCAGGGTTCTGAAAAACTGTTTTTT	CASTLVQGSEKLFF
TRBV5-6	NA	TRBJ2-5	NA	TGTGCCAGCAGGTCATATGAGGCAGCGCGGTACCAAGAGACCCAGTACTTC	CASRSYEAARYQETQYF
TRBV28	few	TRBJ2-1	TRBD2	TGTGCCAGCAGCTCCTTAGCGGGATCCTACAATGAGCAGTTCTTC	CASSSLAGSYNEQFF
TRBV7-9	NA	TRBJ2-5	NA	TGTGCCAGCAGCTTAGGTCAGGGTTTCCAAGAGACCCAGTACTTC	CASSLGQGFQETQYF
TRBV7-8	NA	TRBJ1-2	TRBD1	TGTGCCAGCAGCTACCGGAGGGACAGGGGAGCTGGCTACACCTTC	CASSYRRDRGAGYTF
TRBV28	NA	TRBJ1-2	NA	TGTGCCAGCAGTTTAGGGTCAGGGGTGAGTGGCTACACCTTC	CASSLGSGVSGYTF
TRBV6-6	NA	TRBJ2-7	NA	TGTGCCAGCAGTCTAAGTGGAGGGCCGGCCTACGAGCAGTACTTC	CASSLSGGPAYEQYF